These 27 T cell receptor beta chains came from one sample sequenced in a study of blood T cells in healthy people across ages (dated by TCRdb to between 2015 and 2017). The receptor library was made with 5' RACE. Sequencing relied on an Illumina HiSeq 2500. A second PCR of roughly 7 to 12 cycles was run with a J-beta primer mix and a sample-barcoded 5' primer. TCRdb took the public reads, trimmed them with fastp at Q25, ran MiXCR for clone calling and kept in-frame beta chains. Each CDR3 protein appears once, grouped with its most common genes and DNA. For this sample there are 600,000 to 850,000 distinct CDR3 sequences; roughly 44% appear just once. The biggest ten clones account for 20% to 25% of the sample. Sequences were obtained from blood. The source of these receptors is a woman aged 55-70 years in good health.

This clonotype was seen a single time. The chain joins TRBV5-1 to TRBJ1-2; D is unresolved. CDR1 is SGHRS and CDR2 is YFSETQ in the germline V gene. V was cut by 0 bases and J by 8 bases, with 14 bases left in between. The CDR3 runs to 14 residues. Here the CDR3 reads CASSLGEPNEGYTF. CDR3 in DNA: TGCGCCAGCAGCTTGGGAGAGCCTAACGAGGGCTACACCTTC.

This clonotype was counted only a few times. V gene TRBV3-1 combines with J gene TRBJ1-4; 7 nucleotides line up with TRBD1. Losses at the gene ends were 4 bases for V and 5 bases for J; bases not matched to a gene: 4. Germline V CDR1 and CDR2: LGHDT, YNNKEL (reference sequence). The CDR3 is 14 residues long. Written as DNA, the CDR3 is TGTGCCAGCAGCCCCGGGACAGTAAATGAAAAACTGTTTTTT. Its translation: CASSPGTVNEKLFF.

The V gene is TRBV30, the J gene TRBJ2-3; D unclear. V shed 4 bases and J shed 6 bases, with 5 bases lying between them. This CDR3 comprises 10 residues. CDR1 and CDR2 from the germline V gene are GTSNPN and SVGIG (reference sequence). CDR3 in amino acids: CAWKEDTQYF. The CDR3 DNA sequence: TGTGCCTGGAAGGAGGATACGCAGTATTTT.

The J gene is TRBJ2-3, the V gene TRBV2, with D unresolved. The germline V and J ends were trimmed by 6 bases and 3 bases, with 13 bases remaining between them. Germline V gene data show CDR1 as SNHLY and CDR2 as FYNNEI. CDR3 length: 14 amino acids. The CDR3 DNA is TGTGCCAGCAGCGACCCTACTGGGACAGATACGCAGTATTTT. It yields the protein CASSDPTGTDTQYF.

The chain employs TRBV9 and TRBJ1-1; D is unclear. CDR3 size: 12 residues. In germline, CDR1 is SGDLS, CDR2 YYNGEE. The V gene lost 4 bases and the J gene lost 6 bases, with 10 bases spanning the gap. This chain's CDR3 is CASSPAGAEAFF. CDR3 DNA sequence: TGTGCCAGCAGCCCCGCTGGGGCTGAAGCTTTCTTT.

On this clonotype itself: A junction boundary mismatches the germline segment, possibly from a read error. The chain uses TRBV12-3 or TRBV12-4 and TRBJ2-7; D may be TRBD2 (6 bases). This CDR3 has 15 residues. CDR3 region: CVSSFWGTRDAEQYF. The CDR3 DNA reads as TGTGTCAGCAGTTTTTGGGGGACGCGGGACGCTGAGCAGTACTTC.

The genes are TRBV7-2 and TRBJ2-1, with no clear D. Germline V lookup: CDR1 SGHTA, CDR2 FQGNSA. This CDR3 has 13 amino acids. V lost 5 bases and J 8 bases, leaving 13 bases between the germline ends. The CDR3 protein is CASSVRTGDEQFF. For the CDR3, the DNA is TGTGCCAGCAGCGTCCGGACCGGTGATGAGCAGTTCTTC.

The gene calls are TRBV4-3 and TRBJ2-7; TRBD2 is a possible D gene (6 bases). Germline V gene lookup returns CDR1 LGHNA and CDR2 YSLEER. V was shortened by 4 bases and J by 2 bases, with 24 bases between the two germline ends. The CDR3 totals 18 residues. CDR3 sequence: CASSRHPKTAGVPYEQYF. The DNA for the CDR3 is TGCGCCAGCAGCCGACACCCAAAAACAGCGGGCGTGCCCTACGAGCAGTACTTC.

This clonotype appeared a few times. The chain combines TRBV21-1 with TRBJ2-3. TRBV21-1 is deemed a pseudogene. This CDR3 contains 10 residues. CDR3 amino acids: CATYTDTQYF. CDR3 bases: TGTGCCACCTACACAGATACGCAGTATTTT.

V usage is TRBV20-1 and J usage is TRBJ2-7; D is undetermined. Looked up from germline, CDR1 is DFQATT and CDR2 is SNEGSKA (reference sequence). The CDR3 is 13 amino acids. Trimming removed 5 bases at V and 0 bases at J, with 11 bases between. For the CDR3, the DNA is TGCAGTGCTCCTAGTATGAGCTCCTACGAGCAGTACTTC. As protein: CSAPSMSSYEQYF.

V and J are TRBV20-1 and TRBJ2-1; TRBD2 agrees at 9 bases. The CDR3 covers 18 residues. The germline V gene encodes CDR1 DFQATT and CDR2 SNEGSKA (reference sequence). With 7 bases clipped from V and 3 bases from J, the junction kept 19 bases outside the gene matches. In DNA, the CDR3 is TGCAGTGGGACGCTTGGGGGTGGCGGGAGGGCCTTCTACAATGAGCAGTTCTTC. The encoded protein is CSGTLGGGGRAFYNEQFF.

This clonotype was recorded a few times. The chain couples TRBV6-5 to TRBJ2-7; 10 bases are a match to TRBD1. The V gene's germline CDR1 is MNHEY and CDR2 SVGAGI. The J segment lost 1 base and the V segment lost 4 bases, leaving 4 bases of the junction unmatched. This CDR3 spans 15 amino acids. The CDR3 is CASSSGQGQSYEQYF. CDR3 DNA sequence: TGTGCCAGCAGTTCGGGACAGGGGCAATCCTACGAGCAGTACTTC.

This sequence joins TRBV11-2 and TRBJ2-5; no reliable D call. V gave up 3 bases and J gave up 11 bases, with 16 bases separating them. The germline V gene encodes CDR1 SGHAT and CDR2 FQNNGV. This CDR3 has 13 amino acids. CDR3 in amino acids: CASSFPESYEQYF. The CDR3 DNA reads TGTGCCAGCAGCTTCCCAGAGAGCTATGAGCAGTACTTC.

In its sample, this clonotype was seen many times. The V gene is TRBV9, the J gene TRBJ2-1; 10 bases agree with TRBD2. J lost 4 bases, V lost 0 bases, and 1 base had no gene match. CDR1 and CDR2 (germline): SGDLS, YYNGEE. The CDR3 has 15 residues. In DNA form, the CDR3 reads TGTGCCAGCAGCGTAGTAGCGGGAGGTTACAATGAGCAGTTCTTC. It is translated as CASSVVAGGYNEQFF.

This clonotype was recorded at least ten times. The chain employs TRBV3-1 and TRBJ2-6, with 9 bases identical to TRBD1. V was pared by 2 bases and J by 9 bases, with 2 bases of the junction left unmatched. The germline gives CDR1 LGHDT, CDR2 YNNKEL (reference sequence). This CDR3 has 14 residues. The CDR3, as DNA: TGTGCCAGCAGCCAACGGGGACAGGGCAACGTCCTGACTTTC. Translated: CASSQRGQGNVLTF.

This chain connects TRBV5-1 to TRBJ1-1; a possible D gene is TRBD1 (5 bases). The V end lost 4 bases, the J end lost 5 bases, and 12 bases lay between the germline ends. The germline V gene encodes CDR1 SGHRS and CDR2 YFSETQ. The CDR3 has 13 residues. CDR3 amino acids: CASSIGHGTEAFF. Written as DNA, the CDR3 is TGCGCCAGCAGCATAGGACACGGGACTGAAGCTTTCTTT.

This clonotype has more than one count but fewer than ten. CDR3 in amino acids: CASSLQRTADGYTF. Here the CDR3 DNA reads TGTGCCAGCAGCCTACAACGGACAGCGGATGGCTACACCTTC. J is TRBJ1-2 and V is TRBV7-9, with a tentative D call TRBD1 (6 bases). With 5 bases removed from V and 6 bases from J, the gap between germline ends came to 16 bases. This CDR3 region has 14 residues. The germline gives CDR1 SEHNR, CDR2 FQNEAQ (reference sequence).

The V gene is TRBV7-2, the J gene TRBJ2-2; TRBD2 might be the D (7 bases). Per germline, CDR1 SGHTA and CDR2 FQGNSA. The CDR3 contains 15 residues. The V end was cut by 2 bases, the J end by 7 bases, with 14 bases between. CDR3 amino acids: CASSLIAGAGGELFF. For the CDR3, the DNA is TGTGCCAGCAGCTTAATCGCGGGGGCGGGCGGGGAGCTGTTTTTT. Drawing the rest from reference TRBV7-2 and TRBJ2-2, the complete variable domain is GAGVSQSPSNKVTEKGKDVELRCDPISGHTALYWYRQSLGQGLEFLIYFQGNSAPDKSGLPSDRFSAERTGGSVSTLTIQRTQQEDSAVYLCASSLIAGAGGELFFGEGSRLTVL.

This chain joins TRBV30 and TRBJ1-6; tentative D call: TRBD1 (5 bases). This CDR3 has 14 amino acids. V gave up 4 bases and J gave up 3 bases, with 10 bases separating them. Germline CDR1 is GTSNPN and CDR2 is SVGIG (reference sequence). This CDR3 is CAWTRDSYNSPLHF. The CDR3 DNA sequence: TGTGCCTGGACCCGAGACAGCTATAATTCACCCCTCCACTTT.

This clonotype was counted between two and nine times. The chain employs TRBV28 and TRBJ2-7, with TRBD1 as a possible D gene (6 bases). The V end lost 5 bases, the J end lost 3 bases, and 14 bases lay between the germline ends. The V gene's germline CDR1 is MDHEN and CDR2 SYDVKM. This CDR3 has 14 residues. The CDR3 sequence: CASSTVTGIYEQYF. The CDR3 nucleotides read TGTGCCAGCAGTACTGTCACAGGGATCTACGAGCAGTACTTC.

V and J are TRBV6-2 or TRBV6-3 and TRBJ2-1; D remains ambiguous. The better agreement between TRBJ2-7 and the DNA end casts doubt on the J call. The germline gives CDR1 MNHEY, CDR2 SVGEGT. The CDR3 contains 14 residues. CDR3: CASSKNTVYNEQYF. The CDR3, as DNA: TGTGCCAGCAGTAAGAATACAGTCTACAATGAGCAGTACTTC.

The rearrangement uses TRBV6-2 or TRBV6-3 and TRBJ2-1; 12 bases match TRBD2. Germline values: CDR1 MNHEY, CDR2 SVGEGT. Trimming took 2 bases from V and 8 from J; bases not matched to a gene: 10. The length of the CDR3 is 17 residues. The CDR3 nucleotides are TGTGCCAGCAGTTACATCGGCCCGGGACTAGCGGGCGATGAGCAGTTCTTC. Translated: CASSYIGPGLAGDEQFF.

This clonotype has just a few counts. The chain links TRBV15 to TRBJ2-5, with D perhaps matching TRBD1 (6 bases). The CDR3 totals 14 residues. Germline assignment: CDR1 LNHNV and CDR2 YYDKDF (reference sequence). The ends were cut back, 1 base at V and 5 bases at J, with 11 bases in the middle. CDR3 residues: CATSRGAGVETQYF. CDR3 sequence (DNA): TGTGCCACCAGCAGAGGTGCAGGGGTGGAGACCCAGTACTTC.

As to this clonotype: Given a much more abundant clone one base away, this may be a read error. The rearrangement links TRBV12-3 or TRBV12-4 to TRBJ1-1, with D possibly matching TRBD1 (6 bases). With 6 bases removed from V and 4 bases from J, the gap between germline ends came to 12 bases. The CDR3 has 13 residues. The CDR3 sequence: CASRHREATEAFF. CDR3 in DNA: TGTGCCAGCAGGCACAGGGAGGCCACTGAAGCTTTCTTT.

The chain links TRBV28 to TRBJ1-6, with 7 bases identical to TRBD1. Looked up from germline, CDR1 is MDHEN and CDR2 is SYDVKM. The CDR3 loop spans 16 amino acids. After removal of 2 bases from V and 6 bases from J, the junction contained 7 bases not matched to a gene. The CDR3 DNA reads TGTGCCAGCAGTTTAAGGGGGCCTGGGGTTAATTCACCCCTCCACTTT. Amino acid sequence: CASSLRGPGVNSPLHF.

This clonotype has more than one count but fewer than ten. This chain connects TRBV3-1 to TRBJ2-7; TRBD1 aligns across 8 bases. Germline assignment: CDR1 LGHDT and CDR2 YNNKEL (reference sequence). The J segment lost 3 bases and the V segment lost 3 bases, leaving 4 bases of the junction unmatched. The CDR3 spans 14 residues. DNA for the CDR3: TGTGCCAGCAGCCACGGACAGGGAAACTACGAGCAGTACTTC. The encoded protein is CASSHGQGNYEQYF.

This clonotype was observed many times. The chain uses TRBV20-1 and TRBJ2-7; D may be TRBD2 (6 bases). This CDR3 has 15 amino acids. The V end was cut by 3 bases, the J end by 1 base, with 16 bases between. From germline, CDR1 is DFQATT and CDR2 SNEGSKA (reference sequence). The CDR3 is CSARAWGVASYEQYF. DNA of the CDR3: TGCAGTGCTAGGGCTTGGGGGGTAGCTTCCTACGAGCAGTACTTC.